This TCR beta chain originates from a study of blood T cell repertoires in COVID-19. Study-wide background: Whether acute or convalescent, the COVID-19 samples came from the United States, Italy and Spain.

Authors' analysis steps: Cell counts per sample came from amplifying reference gene primers. Here immunoSEQ multiplex PCR was the method, and the copy in TCRdb shows in-frame clones only, minus some. The D gene and trimming were derived from the DNA, and the V and J assignments and clone size from that table. Of approximately 300,000 clones listed, roughly 80% were seen once; the top ten hold 4.1%. Germline V gene lookup returns CDR1 SGHVS and CDR2 FNYEAQ. Trimming took off 3 bases at V and 6 bases at J, with 12 bases between the two ends. This CDR3 contains 15 residues. This sequence was found in a woman between 45 and 65 years old with active or convalescent COVID-19. Sequenced: peripheral blood. The gene calls are TRBV7-6 and TRBJ1-6, with D possibly being TRBD1 (5 bases). This CDR3 is CASSFRQNPNSPLHF. In DNA, the CDR3 is TGTGCCAGCAGCTTCCGACAGAACCCTAATTCACCCCTCCACTTT.